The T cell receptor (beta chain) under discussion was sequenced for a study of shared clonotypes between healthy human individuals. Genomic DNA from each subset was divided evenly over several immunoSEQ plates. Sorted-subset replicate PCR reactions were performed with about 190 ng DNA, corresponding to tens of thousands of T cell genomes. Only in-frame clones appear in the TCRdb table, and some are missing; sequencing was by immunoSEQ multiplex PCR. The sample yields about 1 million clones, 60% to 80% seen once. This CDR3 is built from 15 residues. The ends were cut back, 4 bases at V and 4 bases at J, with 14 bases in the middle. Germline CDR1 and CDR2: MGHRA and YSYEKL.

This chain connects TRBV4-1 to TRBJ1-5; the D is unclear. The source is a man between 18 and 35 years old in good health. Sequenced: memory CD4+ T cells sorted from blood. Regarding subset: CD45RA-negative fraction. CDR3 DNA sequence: TGCGCCAGCAGCCCCATGGGGAGGGAAAATCAGCCCCAGCATTTT. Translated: CASSPMGRENQPQHF.